The subject of this entry is one T cell receptor (beta chain). This record belongs to a study of blood T cell repertoires in COVID-19. For the study at large: There were acute and convalescent COVID-19 samples, and they came from the United States, Italy and Spain. Sample material is recorded as cDNA or gDNA derived from T cells, B-cell-depleted T cells, or PBMCs.

The CDR3 extends over 16 amino acids. The V gene's germline CDR1 is LGHNA and CDR2 YNFKEQ. J was trimmed by 0 bases and V by 0 bases; bases with no gene match: 5. In the authors' workflow: Reference gene primer amplification gave estimated nucleated cell counts. Sequencing was performed with immunoSEQ multiplex PCR; in TCRdb, only in-frame clones are kept and a portion is missing. V and J calls plus clone size are reproduced from that table; the DNA served to infer D and trimming. This repertoire shows around 57,000 clones, 90% found once; its top ten account for 3% to 5%. The sample consisted of peripheral blood. This TCR was sampled from a man aged 45 to 65 with acute or convalescent COVID-19. The chain employs TRBV4-2 and TRBJ2-7; 7 bases map to TRBD2. CDR3 nucleotides: TGTGCCAGCAGCCAAGATCGGGACTATACCTCCTACGAGCAGTACTTC. This gives the protein CASSQDRDYTSYEQYF.